One and the same sample provided the 20 T cell receptor beta chains below, sequenced in a study of blood T cell repertoires in COVID-19. Generated by immunoSEQ multiplex PCR, the TCRdb table keeps only in-frame clones and is missing some. The repertoire holds some 150,000 clones, with around 81% as singletons. Sequenced input: peripheral blood. Receptors were obtained from a woman aged 45 to 65 with acute or convalescent COVID-19.

This chain's CDR3 is CASSQAGASYNEQFF. In DNA, the CDR3 is TGTGCCAGCAGCCAAGCGGGTGCCTCCTACAATGAGCAGTTCTTC. The chain employs TRBV4-2 and TRBJ2-1; D unresolved. The CDR3 length is 15 residues. V lost 1 base, J lost 0 bases, and 7 bases lay in between. Germline V CDR1 and CDR2: LGHNA, YNFKEQ.

The V call is TRBV6-5, the J call TRBJ1-1; no firm D call. From germline, CDR1 is MNHEY and CDR2 SVGAGI. The CDR3 sequence is 15 residues long. With 2 bases removed from V and 2 bases from J, the gap between germline ends came to 12 bases. CDR3 DNA: TGTGCCAGCAGTTACCCGAGTGCGGGTAACACTGAAGCTTTCTTT. Its protein product is CASSYPSAGNTEAFF.

The chain is built from TRBV5-1 and TRBJ1-6; D unresolved. Looked up from germline, CDR1 is SGHRS and CDR2 is YFSETQ. There are 13 residues in the CDR3. Trimming shortened V by 4 bases and J by 8 bases, and 10 bases separated the two germline ends. CDR3 protein: CASSGVGDSPLHF. The CDR3 DNA reads TGCGCCAGCAGCGGAGTCGGGGATTCACCCCTCCACTTT.

This chain joins TRBV7-3 and TRBJ2-3, with D tentatively TRBD2 (6 bases). The V gene's germline CDR1 is SGHTA and CDR2 FQGTGA. Trimming removed 1 base at V and 4 bases at J, with 9 bases between. This CDR3 has 14 residues. This CDR3 is CASSLNGGADTQYF. The CDR3 nucleotides are TGTGCCAGCAGCTTAAACGGAGGGGCAGATACGCAGTATTTT.

The V call is TRBV3-1 (or the pseudogene TRBV3-2), the J call TRBJ2-3; 11 nucleotides align to TRBD2. Germline trimming cut 6 bases from V and 2 bases from J; bases unmatched to any gene: 7. Germline assignment: CDR1 LGHDT and CDR2 YNNKEL (reference sequence). The CDR3 spans 16 residues. The DNA for the CDR3 is TGTGCCAGCAGTCCTTGGACTAGCGGGTACACAGATACGCAGTATTTT. This encodes CASSPWTSGYTDTQYF.

This chain links TRBV27 with TRBJ2-1; TRBD2 agrees at 7 bases. V trimming: 2 bases; J trimming: 7 bases; junction bases outside the gene matches: 11. In germline, CDR1 is MNHEY, CDR2 SMNVEV (reference sequence). The CDR3 loop spans 16 amino acids. The CDR3 bases are TGTGCCAGCAGTTTAGCAGGAACTAGCGAAGGAAATGAGCAGTTCTTC. Protein: CASSLAGTSEGNEQFF.

V gene TRBV5-5 combines with J gene TRBJ2-4; 7 nucleotides match TRBD1. The CDR3 covers 13 residues. Losses at the gene ends were 5 bases for V and 7 bases for J; bases not matched to a gene: 6. Germline values: CDR1 SGHKS, CDR2 YYEKEE (reference sequence). The CDR3 reads CASRHGQENIQYF. The DNA of the CDR3 is TGTGCCAGCAGGCACGGACAGGAGAACATTCAGTACTTC.

This chain connects TRBV27 to TRBJ1-5; possible D gene TRBD1, 6 bases. Germline V gene lookup returns CDR1 MNHEY and CDR2 SMNVEV (reference sequence). The germline V and J ends were trimmed by 6 bases and 4 bases, with 10 bases remaining between them. The CDR3 runs to 13 residues. The CDR3 is CASRTTGNQPQHF. The CDR3 bases are TGTGCCAGCAGGACTACAGGGAATCAGCCCCAGCATTTT.

This chain links TRBV19 with TRBJ1-2; maybe TRBD1 (5 bases). Germline V gene data show CDR1 as LNHDA and CDR2 as SQIVND (reference sequence). V was clipped by 10 bases and J by 2 bases, with 14 bases between them. CDR3 size: 13 residues. For the CDR3, the DNA is TGTGCCACCCGGGACTCGACAAACTATGGCTACACCTTC. Amino acids: CATRDSTNYGYTF.

The chain is built from TRBV4-2 and TRBJ1-5; D gene unclear. The germline V and J ends were trimmed by 4 bases and 3 bases, with 7 bases remaining between them. The CDR3 covers 13 residues. CDR1 is LGHNA, CDR2 YNFKEQ, per germline. The CDR3 reads CASSLRDNQPQHF. Written as DNA, the CDR3 is TGTGCCAGCAGCCTCCGGGACAATCAGCCCCAGCATTTT.

This chain's CDR3 is CASSDPGQGYGYTF. The CDR3 nucleotides read TGTGCCAGTAGCGACCCGGGACAGGGTTACGGCTACACCTTC. The chain links TRBV19 to TRBJ1-2; 9 nucleotides line up with TRBD1. Germline V gene lookup returns CDR1 LNHDA and CDR2 SQIVND (reference sequence). The V segment lost 6 bases and the J segment 8 bases; nucleotides outside the gene matches: 10. CDR3 size: 14 residues.

This clone has just a few counts. The V call is TRBV5-5, the J call TRBJ1-6; possible D gene TRBD1, 5 bases. Germline loops: CDR1 SGHKS, CDR2 YYEKEE (reference sequence). V gave up 3 bases and J gave up 11 bases, with 30 bases separating them. The CDR3 loop spans 19 amino acids. The CDR3 region is CASSSQAGGTRVFPAPLHF. The CDR3 DNA follows: TGTGCCAGCAGCTCGCAAGCGGGGGGGACCAGGGTCTTTCCGGCACCCCTCCACTTT.

This clone appeared a few times. V is TRBV6-6 and J is TRBJ1-2, with a weak D call TRBD1 (5 bases). Trimming removed 6 bases from V and 6 bases from J, with 20 bases in between. The CDR3 spans 15 residues. Germline CDR1 is MNHNY and CDR2 is SVGAGI (reference sequence). CDR3 nucleotides: TGTGCCAGCAGCCCTGGGGGGGGGAAGGGAAATGGCTACACCTTC. Residues: CASSPGGGKGNGYTF.

J is TRBJ1-2 and V is TRBV6-5, with 8 bases aligning to TRBD1. The J segment lost 7 bases and the V segment lost 6 bases, leaving 10 bases of the junction unmatched. The CDR3 sequence is 14 residues long. The germline V gene encodes CDR1 MNHEY and CDR2 SVGAGI. CDR3 in amino acids: CASRYSTGDGGYTF. The CDR3 DNA reads TGTGCCAGCAGGTATTCGACAGGGGATGGTGGCTACACCTTC.

The sample holds one count of this clone. The gene calls are TRBV7-6 and TRBJ1-1; possible D gene TRBD1, 6 bases. CDR3 length: 13 residues. The germline V and J ends were trimmed by 5 bases and 1 base, with 8 bases remaining between them. In germline, CDR1 is SGHVS, CDR2 FNYEAQ. As DNA, the CDR3 is TGTGCCAGCAGCACACAGGGGAACACTGAAGCTTTCTTT. It codes for CASSTQGNTEAFF. Looking up the rest from reference TRBV7-6 and TRBJ1-1 gives the full variable domain: GAGVSQSPRYKVTKRGQDVALRCDPISGHVSLYWYRQALGQGPEFLTYFNYEAQQDKSGLPNDRFSAERPEGSISTLTIQRTEQRDSAMYRCASSTQGNTEAFFGQGTRLTVV.

The chain combines TRBV19 with TRBJ1-1; D unresolved. CDR3 size: 15 residues. CDR1 and CDR2 from the germline V gene are LNHDA and SQIVND (reference sequence). Deletions cut 7 bases from V and 5 bases from J, with 20 bases between. This CDR3 reads CASTRDLLRGTEAFF. The CDR3 bases are TGTGCCAGTACGCGCGACCTTCTCAGAGGGACTGAAGCTTTCTTT.

The rearrangement uses TRBV9 and TRBJ2-3; 16 positions agree with TRBD2. Germline V gene data show CDR1 as SGDLS and CDR2 as YYNGEE. The CDR3 is 20 amino acids. V lost 4 bases, J lost 4 bases, and 15 bases stayed unmatched. The CDR3 DNA reads TGTGCCAGCAGCACCCCCCGAGCCGGGACTAGCGGGGGGGGAGCAGATACGCAGTATTTT. Translating gives CASSTPRAGTSGGGADTQYF.

This clone has a count of ten or more. V usage is TRBV19 and J usage is TRBJ1-2, with D possibly matching TRBD1 (5 bases). The CDR3 is 13 amino acids. Germline lookup yields CDR1 LNHDA and CDR2 SQIVND (reference sequence). V lost 10 bases to trimming and J lost 8 bases, with 20 bases between them. The CDR3 spells CATAYSGSAGYTF. In DNA form, the CDR3 reads TGTGCCACCGCCTACTCAGGGTCGGCGGGCTACACCTTC.

This clone has ten or more counts. J is TRBJ2-5 and V is TRBV7-2, with D perhaps TRBD2 (5 bases). Germline CDR1 SGHTA, CDR2 FQGNSA. This CDR3 comprises 12 residues. V was shortened by 4 bases and J by 6 bases, with 9 bases between the two germline ends. The CDR3 spells CASSSPGKTQYF. CDR3 DNA sequence: TGTGCCAGCAGCTCCCCGGGGAAGACCCAGTACTTC.

V gene TRBV19 combines with J gene TRBJ2-4; the match to TRBD1 covers 10 bases. Germline V CDR1 and CDR2: LNHDA, SQIVND (reference sequence). V shed 5 bases and J 8 bases; nucleotides not matched to a gene: 6. The CDR3 is made up of 14 amino acids. The CDR3 here is CASSFGQGVYIQYF. CDR3 in DNA: TGTGCCAGTAGTTTCGGACAGGGGGTATACATTCAGTACTTC.